This TCR beta chain comes out of a study of blood T cell repertoires in COVID-19. Study as a whole: Sources were T cells, B-cell-depleted T cells, or PBMCs; the material itself was cDNA or gDNA.

This clone was found once. In the original processing: Amplified reference gene primers provided the basis for estimating nucleated cell counts. Produced via immunoSEQ multiplex PCR; TCRdb's table is partial and in-frame only. V and J calls plus clone size are reproduced from that table; the DNA served to infer D and trimming. Among about 35,000 clones listed, approximately 80% were seen once. V lost 8 bases and J lost 16, with 15 bases in between. This CDR3 is 10 amino acids long. CDR1 WSHSY and CDR2 SAAADI come from the germline V gene. The sequence was obtained from a man in his sixties in a cohort sampled during active COVID-19. The sample was peripheral blood. This chain connects TRBV10-2 to TRBJ2-1, with D perhaps TRBD2 (6 bases). The CDR3 loop reads CASRAGKDFF. The CDR3 DNA reads TGCGCCAGCCGTGCGGGGAAGGATTTCTTC.